This T cell receptor beta chain is from a study of TET2 disruption in CD19-targeted CAR T cells. Note on this clone: Its target is not known. The CDR3 extends 3 residues past the end of the read, so its final part is completed from the germline J gene.

This CDR3 is 12 amino acids long. Trimming left V 2 bases short and J 9 bases short, with 10 bases between. Germline values: CDR1 GTSNPN, CDR2 SVGIG (reference sequence). Treatment denoted: autologous CTL019 cells: CD19 CAR with 4-1BB and CD3 zeta domains. The starting T cells for CTL019 came from a peripheral blood leukapheresis. The repertoire was sequenced with immunoSEQ multiplex PCR; TCRdb's copy has only in-frame clones and lacks some. Its table lists 25,000 to 30,000 clones. The sequence was collected from a man in his 70s with chronic lymphocytic leukemia. The chain combines TRBV30 with TRBJ2-2, with a weak D call TRBD1 (6 bases). This material consisted of CD8- CAR+ T cells sorted from cultured blood T cells, taken for CD19 CAR T cell therapy. Subset reported: CD8-negative CAR-positive T cells from the infusion product. The DNA read from the CDR3 is TGTGCCTGGAGTAGTCAGGGGCGGGAG. As protein: CAWSSQGRE. The whole CDR3 protein is CAWSSQGRELFF. The variable domain in full, with the rest retrieved from reference TRBV30 and TRBJ2-2, is SQTIHQWPATLVQPVGSPLSLECTVEGTSNPNLYWYRQAAGRGLQLLFYSVGIGQISSEVPQNLSASRPQDRQFILSSKKLLLSDSGFYLCAWSSQGRELFFGEGSRLTVL.